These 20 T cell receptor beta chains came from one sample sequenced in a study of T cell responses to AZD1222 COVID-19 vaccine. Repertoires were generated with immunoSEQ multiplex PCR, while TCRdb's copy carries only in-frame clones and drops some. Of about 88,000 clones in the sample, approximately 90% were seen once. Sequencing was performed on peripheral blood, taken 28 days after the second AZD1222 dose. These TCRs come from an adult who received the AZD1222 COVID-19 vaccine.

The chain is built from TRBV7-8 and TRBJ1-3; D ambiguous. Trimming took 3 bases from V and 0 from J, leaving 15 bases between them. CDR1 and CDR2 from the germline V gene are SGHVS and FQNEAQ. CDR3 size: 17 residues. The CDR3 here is CASSFNAVEFSGNTIYF. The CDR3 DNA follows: TGTGCCAGCAGCTTTAATGCCGTAGAATTCTCTGGAAACACCATATATTTT. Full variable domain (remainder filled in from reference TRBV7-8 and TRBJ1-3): GAGVSQSPRYKVAKRGQDVALRCDPISGHVSLFWYQQALGQGPEFLTYFQNEAQLDKSGLPSDRFFAERPEGSVSTLKIQRTQQEDSAVYLCASSFNAVEFSGNTIYFGEGSWLTVV.

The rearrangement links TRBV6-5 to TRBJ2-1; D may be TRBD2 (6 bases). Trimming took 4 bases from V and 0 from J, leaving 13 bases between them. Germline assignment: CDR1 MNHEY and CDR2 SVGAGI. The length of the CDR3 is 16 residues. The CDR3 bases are TGTGCCAGCAGTTCGGGACTTAGGGGCTCCTACAATGAGCAGTTCTTC. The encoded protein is CASSSGLRGSYNEQFF.

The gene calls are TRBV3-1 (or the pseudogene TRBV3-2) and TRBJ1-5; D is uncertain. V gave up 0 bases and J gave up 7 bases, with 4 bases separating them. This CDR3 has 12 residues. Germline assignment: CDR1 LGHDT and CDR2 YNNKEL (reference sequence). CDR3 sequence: CASSQENQPQHF. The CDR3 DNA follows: TGTGCCAGCAGCCAAGAGAACCAGCCCCAGCATTTT.

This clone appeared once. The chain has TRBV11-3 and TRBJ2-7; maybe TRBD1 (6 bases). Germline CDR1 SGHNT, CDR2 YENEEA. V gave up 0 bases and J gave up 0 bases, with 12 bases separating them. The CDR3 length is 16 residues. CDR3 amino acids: CASSLDRGNSSYEQYF. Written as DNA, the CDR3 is TGTGCCAGCAGCTTAGATAGGGGGAATAGCTCCTACGAGCAGTACTTC.

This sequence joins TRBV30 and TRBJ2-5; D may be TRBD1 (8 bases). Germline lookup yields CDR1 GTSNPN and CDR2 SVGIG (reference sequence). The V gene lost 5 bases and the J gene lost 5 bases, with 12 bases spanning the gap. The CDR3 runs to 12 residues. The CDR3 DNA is TGTGCCTGGGACAGGGGAGGGGAGACCCAGTACTTC. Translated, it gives CAWDRGGETQYF.

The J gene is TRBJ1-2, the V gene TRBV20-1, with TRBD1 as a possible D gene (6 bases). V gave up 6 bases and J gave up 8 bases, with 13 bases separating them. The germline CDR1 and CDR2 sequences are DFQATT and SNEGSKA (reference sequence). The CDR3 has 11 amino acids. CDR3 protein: CSALQGWGYTF. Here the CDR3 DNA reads TGCAGTGCCCTACAGGGTTGGGGCTACACCTTC.

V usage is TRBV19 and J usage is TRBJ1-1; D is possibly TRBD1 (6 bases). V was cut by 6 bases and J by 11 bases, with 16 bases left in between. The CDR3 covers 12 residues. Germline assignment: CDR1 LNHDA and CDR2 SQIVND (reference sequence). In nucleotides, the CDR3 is TGTGCCAGTAGGGTGCCGGCGGGGGCCGCTTTCTTT. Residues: CASRVPAGAAFF. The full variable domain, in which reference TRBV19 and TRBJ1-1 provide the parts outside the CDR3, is DGGITQSPKYLFRKEGQNVTLSCEQNLNHDAMYWYRQDPGQGLRLIYYSQIVNDFQKGDIAEGYSVSREKKESFPLTVTSAQKNPTAFYLCASRVPAGAAFFGQGTRLTVV.

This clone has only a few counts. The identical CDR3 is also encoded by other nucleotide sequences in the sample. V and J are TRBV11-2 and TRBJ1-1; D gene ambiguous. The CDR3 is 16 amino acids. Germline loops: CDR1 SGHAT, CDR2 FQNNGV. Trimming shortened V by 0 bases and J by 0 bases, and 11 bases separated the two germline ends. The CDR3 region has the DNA TGTGCCAGCAGCTTAGAATTTGGAAGGATGAACACTGAAGCTTTCTTT. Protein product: CASSLEFGRMNTEAFF.

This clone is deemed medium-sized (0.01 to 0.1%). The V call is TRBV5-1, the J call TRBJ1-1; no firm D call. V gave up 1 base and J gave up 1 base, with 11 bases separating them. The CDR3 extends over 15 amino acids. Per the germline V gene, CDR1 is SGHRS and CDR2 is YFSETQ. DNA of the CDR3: TGCGCCAGCAGCTTGAATACGGGGTCGAACACTGAAGCTTTCTTT. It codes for CASSLNTGSNTEAFF.

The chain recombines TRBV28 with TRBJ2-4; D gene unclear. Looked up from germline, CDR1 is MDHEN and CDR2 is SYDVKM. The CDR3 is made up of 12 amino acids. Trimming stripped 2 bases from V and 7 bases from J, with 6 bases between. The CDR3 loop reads CASSLSRNIQYF. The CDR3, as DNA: TGTGCCAGCAGTTTAAGTCGGAACATTCAGTACTTC.

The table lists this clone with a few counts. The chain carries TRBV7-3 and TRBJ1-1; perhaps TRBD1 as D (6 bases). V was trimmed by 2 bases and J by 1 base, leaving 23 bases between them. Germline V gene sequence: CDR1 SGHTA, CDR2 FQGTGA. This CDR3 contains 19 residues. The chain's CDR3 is CASSLSPSGSYRANTEAFF. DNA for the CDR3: TGTGCCAGCAGCTTATCCCCTAGCGGTAGTTACAGGGCGAACACTGAAGCTTTCTTT.

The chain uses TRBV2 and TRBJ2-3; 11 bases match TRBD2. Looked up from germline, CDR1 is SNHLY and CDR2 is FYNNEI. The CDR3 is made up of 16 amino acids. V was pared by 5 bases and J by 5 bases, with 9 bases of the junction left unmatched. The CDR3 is CASSPRSGGAVDTQYF. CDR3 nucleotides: TGTGCCAGCAGTCCCCGTAGCGGGGGGGCCGTAGATACGCAGTATTTT.

The CDR3 nucleotides read TGTGCCAGCAGCTTAACCGGGGTGTTGAGTAGCAATCAGCCCCAGCATTTT. It yields the protein CASSLTGVLSSNQPQHF. The V and J genes are TRBV7-8 and TRBJ1-5; D uncertain. The CDR3 covers 17 residues. The V gene's germline CDR1 is SGHVS and CDR2 FQNEAQ. The ends were cut back, 2 bases at V and 0 bases at J, with 14 bases in the middle.

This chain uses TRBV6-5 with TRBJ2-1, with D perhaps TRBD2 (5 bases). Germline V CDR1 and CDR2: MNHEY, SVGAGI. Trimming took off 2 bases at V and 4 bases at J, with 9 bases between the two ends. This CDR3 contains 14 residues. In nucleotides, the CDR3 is TGTGCCAGCAGTTACGAGGGTTTATACAATGAGCAGTTCTTC. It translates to CASSYEGLYNEQFF.

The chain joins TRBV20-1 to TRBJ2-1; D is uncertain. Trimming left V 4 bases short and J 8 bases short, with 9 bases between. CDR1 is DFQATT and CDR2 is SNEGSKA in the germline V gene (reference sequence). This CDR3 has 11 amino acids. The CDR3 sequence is CSAINYDEQFF. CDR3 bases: TGCAGTGCTATAAACTATGATGAGCAGTTCTTC.

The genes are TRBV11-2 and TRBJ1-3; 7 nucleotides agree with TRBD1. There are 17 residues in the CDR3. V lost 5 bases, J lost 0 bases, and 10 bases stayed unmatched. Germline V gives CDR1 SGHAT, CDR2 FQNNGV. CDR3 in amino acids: CASSVWDSSFSGNTIYF. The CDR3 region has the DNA TGTGCCAGCAGCGTATGGGACAGCTCCTTCTCTGGAAACACCATATATTTT.

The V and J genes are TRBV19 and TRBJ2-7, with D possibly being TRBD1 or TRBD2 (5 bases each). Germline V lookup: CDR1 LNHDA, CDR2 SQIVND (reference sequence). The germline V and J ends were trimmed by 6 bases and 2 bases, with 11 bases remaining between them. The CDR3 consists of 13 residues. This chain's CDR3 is CASRQWGTYEQYF. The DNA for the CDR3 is TGTGCCAGTAGGCAATGGGGGACCTACGAGCAGTACTTC. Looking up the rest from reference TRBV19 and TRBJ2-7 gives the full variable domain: DGGITQSPKYLFRKEGQNVTLSCEQNLNHDAMYWYRQDPGQGLRLIYYSQIVNDFQKGDIAEGYSVSREKKESFPLTVTSAQKNPTAFYLCASRQWGTYEQYFGPGTRLTVT.

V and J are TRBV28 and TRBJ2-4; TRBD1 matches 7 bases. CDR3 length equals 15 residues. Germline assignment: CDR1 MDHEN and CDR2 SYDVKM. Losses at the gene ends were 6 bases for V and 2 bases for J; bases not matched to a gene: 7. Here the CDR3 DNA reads TGTGCCAGCAGGGGACAGAACTCTCCCAAAAACATTCAGTACTTC. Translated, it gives CASRGQNSPKNIQYF.

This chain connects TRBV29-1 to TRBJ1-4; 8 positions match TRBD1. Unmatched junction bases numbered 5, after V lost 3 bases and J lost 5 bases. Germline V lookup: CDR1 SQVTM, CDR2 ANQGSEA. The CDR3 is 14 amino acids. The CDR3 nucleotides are TGCAGCGTTGACTTCGGACAGGGCAATGAAAAACTGTTTTTT. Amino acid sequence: CSVDFGQGNEKLFF.

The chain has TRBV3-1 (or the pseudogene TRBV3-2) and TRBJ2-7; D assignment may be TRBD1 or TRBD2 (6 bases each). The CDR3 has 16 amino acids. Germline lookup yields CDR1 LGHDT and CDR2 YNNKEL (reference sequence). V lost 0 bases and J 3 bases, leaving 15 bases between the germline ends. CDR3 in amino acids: CASSQEGGLAVYEQYF. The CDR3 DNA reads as TGTGCCAGCAGCCAAGAAGGGGGACTCGCAGTCTACGAGCAGTACTTC.